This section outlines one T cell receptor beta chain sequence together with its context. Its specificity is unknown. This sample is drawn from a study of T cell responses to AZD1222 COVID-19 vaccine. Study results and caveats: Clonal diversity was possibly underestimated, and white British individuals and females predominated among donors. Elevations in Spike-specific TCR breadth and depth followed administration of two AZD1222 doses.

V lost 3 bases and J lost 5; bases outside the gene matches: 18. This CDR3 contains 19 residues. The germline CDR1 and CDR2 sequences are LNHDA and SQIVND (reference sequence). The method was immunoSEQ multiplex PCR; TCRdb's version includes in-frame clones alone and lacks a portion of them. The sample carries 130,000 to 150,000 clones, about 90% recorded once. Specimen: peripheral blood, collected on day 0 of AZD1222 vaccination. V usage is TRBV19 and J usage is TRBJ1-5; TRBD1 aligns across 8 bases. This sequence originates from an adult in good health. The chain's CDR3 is CASSMETGAFIGLDQPQHF. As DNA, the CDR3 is TGTGCCAGTAGTATGGAGACAGGGGCCTTCATTGGGCTCGATCAGCCCCAGCATTTT.